The entry that follows covers one T cell receptor (beta chain) sequence. The sample belongs to a study of control samples from healthy donors and cancer patients. Here immunoSEQ multiplex PCR was the method, and the copy in TCRdb shows in-frame clones only, minus some. The table includes 150,000 to 170,000 clones, 90% to 95% detected once. This CDR3 spans 13 amino acids. V was pared by 5 bases and J by 5 bases, with 13 bases between. The germline CDR1 and CDR2 sequences are MNHEY and SVGAGI. The genes are TRBV6-5 and TRBJ2-7, with a possible D match to TRBD1 (6 bases). This sequence was found in a man aged 40-49 years in good health. The sequenced sample was blood. The CDR3 spells CASSPQGWDEQYF. The DNA for the CDR3 is TGTGCCAGCAGTCCCCAGGGGTGGGACGAGCAGTACTTC.